Listed below are T cell receptor beta chains from one sample, sequenced in a study of cytomegalovirus exposure and HLA in healthy donors. Assay: immunoSEQ multiplex PCR; the TCRdb copy retains only in-frame clones and omits some. The repertoire holds fewer than 110,000 clones, 77% seen once, with roughly 4.2% in the top ten. The sample consisted of PBMCs. These receptor sequences come from a male donor in good health and CMV-seronegative. Both conserved end residues are part of each CDR3. The D gene is left open where the match is weak. Rows may omit the clone size; those that give it use once, few, many or a size class.

D	size	J	V	CDR3	DNA
TRBD1	once	TRBJ2-1	TRBV30	CAWSTTGLSYNEQFF	TGTGCCTGGAGTACGACAGGGCTCTCCTACAATGAGCAGTTCTTC
TRBD1	-	TRBJ2-1	TRBV7-9	CASSFPGTGNEQFF	TGTGCCAGCAGCTTTCCAGGGACAGGTAATGAGCAGTTCTTC
TRBD2	once	TRBJ2-7	TRBV28	CASSFDPGLAGGEQYF	TGTGCCAGCAGTTTCGACCCGGGACTAGCGGGTGGCGAGCAGTACTTC
-	few	TRBJ1-2	TRBV27	CASSQRGGFYGYTF	TGTGCCAGCAGTCAGCGGGGGGGCTTCTATGGCTACACCTTC
TRBD1	-	TRBJ2-1	TRBV7-9	CASSSPGQGINEQFF	TGTGCCAGCAGCTCCCCGGGACAGGGGATCAATGAGCAGTTCTTC
TRBD2	-	TRBJ2-2	TRBV7-3	CASSSAGVSGELFF	TGTGCCAGCAGCTCTGCGGGAGTGAGCGGGGAGCTGTTTTTT
-	-	TRBJ2-1	TRBV27	CASSTGGGNEQFF	TGTGCCAGCAGTACGGGCGGAGGCAATGAGCAGTTCTTC
-	-	TRBJ2-5	TRBV5-1	CASSFTTTSETQYF	TGCGCCAGCAGTTTTACCACTACCTCCGAGACCCAGTACTTC
TRBD2	-	TRBJ2-7	TRBV5-6	CASSPRTSGPVYEQYF	TGTGCCAGCAGCCCGAGGACTAGCGGGCCGGTCTACGAGCAGTACTTC
TRBD1	-	TRBJ1-1	TRBV19	CASSSLDRGRTEAFF	TGTGCCAGTAGTAGTTTAGACAGGGGGCGGACTGAAGCTTTCTTT
TRBD1	few	TRBJ1-3	TRBV5-3	CARSVYWTGTGNTIYF	TGTGCCAGAAGCGTGTACTGGACAGGGACTGGAAACACCATATATTTT
TRBD2	-	TRBJ2-1	TRBV28	CASSTPSGRHNEQFF	TGTGCCAGCAGTACCCCTAGCGGGAGACACAATGAGCAGTTCTTC
TRBD1	once	TRBJ2-7	TRBV12-5	CASPTGDHEQYF	TGTGCTAGCCCGACAGGGGACCACGAGCAGTACTTC
-	-	TRBJ2-1	TRBV9	CASSARDSTYNEQFF	TGTGCCAGCAGCGCCCGGGACTCGACCTACAATGAGCAGTTCTTC
TRBD2	few	TRBJ2-7	TRBV5-1	CASSRLAGEASYEQYF	TGCGCCAGCAGCCGACTAGCGGGAGAAGCGTCCTACGAGCAGTACTTC
TRBD2	-	TRBJ2-1	TRBV7-7	CASSPGTSGWNEQFF	TGTGCCAGCAGTCCCGGGACTAGCGGCTGGAATGAGCAGTTCTTC
-	-	TRBJ1-4	TRBV6-1	CATGGRDEKLFF	TGTGCCACGGGGGGGAGGGATGAAAAACTGTTTTTT
-	-	TRBJ1-5	TRBV7-9	CASSFGHGNQPQHF	TGTGCCAGCAGTTTCGGACATGGCAATCAGCCCCAGCATTTT
TRBD1	-	TRBJ2-7	TRBV11-3	CASSLATPGQGPYEQYF	TGTGCCAGCAGCTTAGCGACCCCGGGACAGGGACCTTACGAGCAGTACTTC
-	-	TRBJ2-1	TRBV27	CASSGSFYNEQFF	TGTGCCAGCAGCGGGAGTTTCTACAATGAGCAGTTCTTC
TRBD2	-	TRBJ2-1	TRBV28	CASISGSSYNEQFF	TGTGCCAGCATTAGCGGGAGCTCCTACAATGAGCAGTTCTTC
-	-	TRBJ1-1	TRBV19	CASSCQGRLCMNTEAFF	TGTGCCAGTAGCTGTCAGGGCAGGTTGTGCATGAACACTGAAGCTTTCTTT
TRBD1	few	TRBJ2-2	TRBV27	CASRRQGGSTGELFF	TGTGCCAGCAGAAGACAGGGGGGAAGCACCGGGGAGCTGTTTTTT
-	-	TRBJ2-7	TRBV2	CASTGTQTYEQYF	TGTGCCAGCACCGGGACACAAACCTACGAGCAGTACTTC
TRBD1	-	TRBJ1-2	TRBV29-1	CSADRDSPRYGYTF	TGCAGCGCGGACCGGGACAGCCCGAGGTATGGCTACACCTTC
-	-	TRBJ1-6	TRBV5-6	CASSLVPEGGMLHF	TGTGCCAGCAGCTTGGTACCAGAGGGTGGCATGCTGCACTTT
TRBD2	-	TRBJ2-1	TRBV7-2	CASSLPGASGSRWDEQFF	TGTGCCAGCAGCTTACCCGGAGCTAGCGGGAGCCGGTGGGATGAGCAGTTCTTC
-	few	TRBJ2-1	TRBV29-1	CSGLGDEQFF	TGCAGCGGGCTCGGAGATGAGCAGTTCTTC
TRBD2	-	TRBJ2-7	TRBV9	CASSPTSSGSYEQYF	TGTGCCAGCAGCCCCACCAGCAGCGGGAGTTACGAGCAGTACTTC
TRBD2	-	TRBJ2-7	TRBV2	CASSEDGRAPYEQYF	TGTGCCAGCAGTGAAGACGGGAGGGCCCCCTACGAGCAGTACTTC
-	-	TRBJ1-2	TRBV6-5	CASSLLGSPPDYTF	TGTGCCAGCAGTCTACTCGGGAGCCCCCCAGACTACACCTTC
-	once	TRBJ1-4	TRBV5-1	CASSLDTTNEKLFF	TGCGCCAGCAGCTTGGACACAACTAATGAAAAACTGTTTTTT
-	-	TRBJ2-2	TRBV27	CATRKTSWGVRGELFF	TGTGCCACCAGAAAAACTAGCTGGGGAGTCCGCGGGGAGCTGTTTTTT
TRBD1	few	TRBJ1-1	TRBV6-1	CASRVGGEDTEAFF	TGTGCCAGCAGGGTAGGGGGCGAAGACACTGAAGCTTTCTTT
TRBD1	-	TRBJ2-7	TRBV18	CASSSGQGYEQYF	TGTGCCAGCTCATCCGGACAGGGCTACGAGCAGTACTTC
TRBD1	-	TRBJ2-7	TRBV6-4	CASSPRTGGNNEQYF	TGTGCCAGCAGTCCCCGGACAGGGGGCAACAACGAGCAGTACTTC
-	-	TRBJ2-3	TRBV11-3	CASSLEESDTQYF	TGTGCCAGCAGCTTAGAGGAGTCTGATACGCAGTATTTT
-	many	TRBJ1-1	TRBV2	CASSDVDTNTEAFF	TGTGCCAGCAGTGATGTGGACACGAACACTGAAGCTTTCTTT
-	-	TRBJ2-7	TRBV6-5	CASSRVGVYEQYF	TGTGCCAGCAGCAGGGTAGGAGTCTACGAGCAGTACTTC
-	-	TRBJ2-7	TRBV6-1	CASGGQFYEQYF	TGTGCCAGCGGGGGCCAATTCTACGAGCAGTACTTC
-	-	TRBJ1-1	TRBV5-1	CASSLEGVPGRTLNTEAFF	TGCGCCAGCAGCTTGGAAGGGGTTCCGGGGAGGACTCTGAACACTGAAGCTTTCTTT
TRBD2	-	TRBJ2-6	TRBV15	CATSSRIGTSGSSGANVLTF	TGTGCCACCAGCAGTCGGATAGGGACTAGCGGGAGTTCTGGGGCCAACGTCCTGACTTTC
-	-	TRBJ2-1	TRBV28	CASSFRRGNEQFF	TGTGCCAGCAGTTTCCGTAGGGGCAATGAGCAGTTCTTC
TRBD1	-	TRBJ2-5	TRBV7-9	CASSLALGQHRGTQYF	TGTGCCAGCAGCTTAGCCCTGGGACAGCACAGGGGGACCCAGTACTTC
-	-	TRBJ2-2	TRBV6-6	CASSYSWPNTGELFF	TGTGCCAGCAGTTACTCGTGGCCGAACACCGGGGAGCTGTTTTTT